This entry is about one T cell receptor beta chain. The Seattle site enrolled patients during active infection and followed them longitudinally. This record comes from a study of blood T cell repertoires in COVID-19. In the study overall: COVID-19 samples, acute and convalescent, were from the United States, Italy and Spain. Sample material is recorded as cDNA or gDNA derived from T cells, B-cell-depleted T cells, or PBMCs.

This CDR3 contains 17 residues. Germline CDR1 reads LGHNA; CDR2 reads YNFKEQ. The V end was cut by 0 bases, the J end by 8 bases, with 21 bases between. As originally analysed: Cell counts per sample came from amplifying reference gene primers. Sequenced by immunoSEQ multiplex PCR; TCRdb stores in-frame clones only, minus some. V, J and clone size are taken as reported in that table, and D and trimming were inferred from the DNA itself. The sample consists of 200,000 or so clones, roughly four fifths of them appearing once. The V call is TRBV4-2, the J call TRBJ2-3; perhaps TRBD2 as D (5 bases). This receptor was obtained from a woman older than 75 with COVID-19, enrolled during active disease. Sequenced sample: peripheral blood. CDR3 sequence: CASSQEKAERGFGTQYF. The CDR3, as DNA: TGTGCCAGCAGCCAAGAAAAAGCGGAGCGCGGTTTCGGTACGCAGTATTTT.